These 23 T cell receptor beta chains share one sample of origin, sequenced in a study of cytomegalovirus exposure and HLA in healthy donors. Only in-frame clones appear in the TCRdb table, and some are missing; sequencing was by immunoSEQ multiplex PCR. The sample holds approximately 300,000 clones, 86% seen once. Specimen: PBMCs. Receptors originate from a woman between 18 and 29 years old in good health and CMV-seronegative.

This rearrangement joins TRBV5-4 to TRBJ2-7; possible D gene TRBD2, 6 bases. The germline CDR1 and CDR2 sequences are SGHNT and YYREEE (reference sequence). Between the trimmed V and J ends, which lost 2 bases and 3 bases, there was a span of 12 bases. This CDR3 contains 14 residues. The CDR3 bases are TGTGCCAGCAGCTTTCTGGGGGGAGACTACGAGCAGTACTTC. Translating gives CASSFLGGDYEQYF.

A word on this clone: This sample also contains other DNA sequences that code for the same CDR3. This chain links TRBV29-1 with TRBJ2-7; 8 bases are shared with TRBD1. V was clipped by 1 base and J by 3 bases; unmatched bases: 5. This CDR3 region has 14 residues. CDR1 is SQVTM and CDR2 is ANQGSEA in the germline V gene. Here the CDR3 reads CSVEVGTGDYEQYF. The DNA for the CDR3 is TGCAGCGTTGAAGTCGGGACAGGAGACTACGAGCAGTACTTC.

The chain uses TRBV6-5 and TRBJ2-1, with 15 bases that match TRBD2. The germline CDR1 and CDR2 sequences are MNHEY and SVGAGI. The trim removed 6 bases at V and 10 bases at J, leaving 7 bases unmatched. There are 15 residues in the CDR3. CDR3 coding DNA: TGTGCCAGCAGCCGGACTAGCGGGAGGGCCGGCGAGCAGTTCTTC. This codes for CASSRTSGRAGEQFF.

This clone has more than one count but fewer than ten. The CDR3 nucleotides read TGTGCCAGCAGTGCGGTCCGTGGCGGGAGCCGGGCGTTTGAGCAGTTCTTC. Translated: CASSAVRGGSRAFEQFF. The chain couples TRBV6-1 to TRBJ2-1, with 7 bases matching TRBD2. The CDR3 extends over 17 amino acids. Germline CDR1 reads MNHNS; CDR2 reads SASEGT. V dropped 4 bases and J dropped 9; count of bases not matched to a gene: 18.

Turning to this clone: This specimen includes other DNA sequences encoding the same CDR3. The chain has TRBV7-9 and TRBJ2-7, with TRBD2 matching over 9 bases. CDR1 and CDR2 (germline): SEHNR, FQNEAQ (reference sequence). The CDR3 consists of 15 residues. V was clipped by 0 bases and J by 4 bases; unmatched bases: 4. The DNA for the CDR3 is TGTGCCAGCAGCTTAGCCCCAGCGGGAGGTTACGAGCAGTACTTC. Translated: CASSLAPAGGYEQYF.

This clone was counted ten times or more. The chain uses TRBV19 and TRBJ2-3, with D possibly TRBD2 on 6 matching bases. CDR1 is LNHDA and CDR2 is SQIVND in the germline V gene (reference sequence). Trimming cost V 6 bases and J 4 bases, with 14 bases left between them. This CDR3 contains 14 residues. The CDR3: CASRRKTGADTQYF. CDR3 coding DNA: TGTGCCAGTAGACGTAAGACGGGGGCAGATACGCAGTATTTT. Supplemented by reference TRBV19 and TRBJ2-3, the full variable domain reads DGGITQSPKYLFRKEGQNVTLSCEQNLNHDAMYWYRQDPGQGLRLIYYSQIVNDFQKGDIAEGYSVSREKKESFPLTVTSAQKNPTAFYLCASRRKTGADTQYFGPGTRLTVL.

The chain joins TRBV27 to TRBJ2-7; perhaps TRBD2 as D (5 bases). The germline CDR1 and CDR2 sequences are MNHEY and SMNVEV (reference sequence). V lost 5 bases and J 0 bases, leaving 11 bases between the germline ends. CDR3 length equals 14 residues. The CDR3 spells CASSVWEHSYEQYF. CDR3 DNA: TGTGCCAGCAGTGTGTGGGAGCACTCCTACGAGCAGTACTTC.

This chain connects TRBV2 to TRBJ1-2, with D unresolved. The V gene's germline CDR1 is SNHLY and CDR2 FYNNEI. V was pared by 9 bases and J by 3 bases, with 11 bases between. The CDR3 length is 12 residues. The CDR3 DNA reads TGTGCCAGTGACCGCAGGTACTATGGCTACACCTTC. As protein: CASDRRYYGYTF.

This rearrangement joins TRBV5-1 to TRBJ2-2, with TRBD2 matching over 14 bases. This CDR3 is 16 amino acids long. The V and J ends lost 4 bases and 4 bases, in that order; junction bases with no gene match: 3. Germline CDR1 reads SGHRS; CDR2 reads YFSETQ. Here the CDR3 reads CASSLTSGRATGELFF. CDR3 coding DNA: TGCGCCAGCAGCCTGACTAGCGGGAGGGCCACCGGGGAGCTGTTTTTT.

This sequence joins TRBV27 and TRBJ2-2; weak D call: TRBD1 (5 bases). V gave up 5 bases and J gave up 0 bases, with 10 bases separating them. Germline V gene lookup returns CDR1 MNHEY and CDR2 SMNVEV (reference sequence). This CDR3 is 15 amino acids long. The CDR3 reads CASSPREPNTGELFF. CDR3 sequence (DNA): TGTGCCAGCAGTCCCAGGGAACCGAACACCGGGGAGCTGTTTTTT.

The rearrangement joins TRBV9 to TRBJ2-7; TRBD1 agrees at 9 bases. Unmatched junction bases numbered 6, after V lost 3 bases and J lost 2 bases. The CDR3 totals 15 residues. Germline CDR1 is SGDLS and CDR2 is YYNGEE. The CDR3 nucleotides read TGTGCCAGCAGCGAGGGGGGACAGGGAGCCTACGAGCAGTACTTC. Its protein product is CASSEGGQGAYEQYF.

J is TRBJ1-4 and V is TRBV28; 10 nucleotides align to TRBD1. This CDR3 comprises 16 residues. With 6 bases clipped from V and 4 bases from J, the junction kept 8 bases outside the gene matches. Per germline, CDR1 MDHEN and CDR2 SYDVKM. The CDR3 loop reads CASRSGTGDLNEKLFF. The CDR3 region has the DNA TGTGCCAGCAGATCCGGGACAGGGGACCTTAATGAAAAACTGTTTTTT.

This clone is a singleton in its sample. The chain has TRBV5-4 and TRBJ1-1; D is possibly TRBD1 (5 bases). The V gene lost 4 bases and the J gene lost 8 bases, with 18 bases spanning the gap. CDR1 SGHNT and CDR2 YYREEE come from the germline V gene (reference sequence). This CDR3 has 14 amino acids. In nucleotides, the CDR3 is TGTGCCAGCAGCGGGGGTGGCGGGGAAAAGGAAGCTTTCTTT. This sequence encodes CASSGGGGEKEAFF.

The J gene is TRBJ1-3, the V gene TRBV2, with unresolved D. CDR1 and CDR2 (germline): SNHLY, FYNNEI. Trimming took off 2 bases at V and 4 bases at J, with 12 bases between the two ends. The CDR3 length is 15 residues. The chain's CDR3 is CASSESGRGGNTIYF. The CDR3 coding sequence is TGTGCCAGCAGTGAATCCGGGAGAGGGGGAAACACCATATATTTT.

This clone was counted once. V usage is TRBV18 and J usage is TRBJ2-1, with a tentative D call TRBD1 (6 bases). Germline CDR1 and CDR2: KGHSH and LQKENI. V shed 2 bases and J shed 5 bases, with 13 bases lying between them. The CDR3 has 15 residues. The CDR3 coding sequence is TGTGCCAGCTCACCAGGGGGCCCCTCGAACAATGAGCAGTTCTTC. Protein: CASSPGGPSNNEQFF. The variable domain in full, with the rest retrieved from reference TRBV18 and TRBJ2-1, is NAGVMQNPRHLVRRRGQEARLRCSPMKGHSHVYWYRQLPEEGLKFMVYLQKENIIDESGMPKERFSAEFPKEGPSILRIQQVVRGDSAAYFCASSPGGPSNNEQFFGPGTRLTVL.

The J gene is TRBJ2-7, the V gene TRBV7-2; 9 bases match TRBD2. This CDR3 is 16 amino acids long. With V trimmed by 0 bases and J by 1 base, 4 bases remained unmatched. CDR1 is SGHTA, CDR2 FQGNSA, per germline. CDR3 amino acids: CASSLAWREGSYEQYF. CDR3 bases: TGTGCCAGCAGCTTAGCATGGCGGGAGGGTTCCTACGAGCAGTACTTC.

This chain joins TRBV4-2 and TRBJ2-7; TRBD1 might be the D (6 bases). The CDR3 totals 14 residues. V lost 4 bases and J lost 2, with 12 bases in between. CDR1 LGHNA and CDR2 YNFKEQ come from the germline V gene. The CDR3 here is CASSLETGPYEQYF. Here the CDR3 DNA reads TGTGCCAGCAGCCTCGAGACAGGCCCCTACGAGCAGTACTTC.

This rearrangement joins TRBV9 to TRBJ1-2; TRBD1 aligns across 11 bases. Trimming took 3 bases from V and 3 from J; bases not matched to a gene: 7. This CDR3 has 16 residues. In germline, CDR1 is SGDLS, CDR2 YYNGEE. The DNA for the CDR3 is TGTGCCAGCAGCGCGACCGGGACAGGGGGATACTATGGCTACACCTTC. Protein: CASSATGTGGYYGYTF.

The chain has TRBV9 and TRBJ1-5, with TRBD1 identical over 7 bases. After removal of 4 bases from V and 6 bases from J, the junction contained 10 bases not matched to a gene. The CDR3 runs to 15 residues. The germline V gene encodes CDR1 SGDLS and CDR2 YYNGEE. CDR3 amino acids: CASSPDPTGLQPQHF. CDR3 DNA: TGTGCCAGCAGCCCAGACCCGACAGGGCTTCAGCCCCAGCATTTT.

This sequence joins TRBV2 and TRBJ2-1; no reliable D call. From germline, CDR1 is SNHLY and CDR2 FYNNEI. The CDR3 is made up of 12 amino acids. The V end was cut by 4 bases, the J end by 9 bases, with 10 bases between. The CDR3 reads CASSGLEPEQFF. The DNA for the CDR3 is TGTGCCAGCAGTGGTTTGGAGCCTGAGCAGTTCTTC.

The CDR3 DNA reads as TGTGCCAGTAGTATCTCGACTAAACCCAATAGCGAGCAGTACTTC. It specifies CASSISTKPNSEQYF. The genes are TRBV19 and TRBJ2-7, with a possible D match to TRBD2 (5 bases). Germline CDR1 is LNHDA and CDR2 is SQIVND (reference sequence). CDR3 size: 15 residues. Between the trimmed V and J ends, which lost 3 bases and 6 bases, there was a span of 18 bases.

V gene TRBV2 combines with J gene TRBJ2-1; 7 nucleotides line up with TRBD2. The CDR3 length is 12 residues. The V and J ends lost 2 bases and 9 bases, in that order; junction bases with no gene match: 1. Per germline, CDR1 SNHLY and CDR2 FYNNEI. CDR3 nucleotide sequence: TGTGCCAGCAGTGAACTAGCGGTTGAGCAGTTCTTC. Amino acid sequence: CASSELAVEQFF.

The gene calls are TRBV19 and TRBJ2-1; 8 bases map to TRBD2. This CDR3 is built from 15 residues. V trimming: 7 bases; J trimming: 3 bases; junction bases outside the gene matches: 8. Germline V lookup: CDR1 LNHDA, CDR2 SQIVND (reference sequence). The CDR3 here is CASTPSGLDYNEQFF. The CDR3 DNA is TGTGCCAGTACCCCCTCGGGACTAGACTACAATGAGCAGTTCTTC.